The sequence of this TCR beta chain was determined in a study of cytomegalovirus exposure and HLA in healthy donors. Whole-study findings and limits: Analysis performed later found 16,951 TCR beta sequences associated with HLA alleles at 0.05 false discovery rate. Donors belonging to an Asian-associated ancestry cluster reportedly showed fewer N-insertions in productive TCRs than the roughly 670-donor mean, according to what a later analysis found. Later on, an analysis showed TCR association rates differing by HLA locus, with DRB1 the most and HLA-C the fewest.

On this clone: Its antigen is unidentified.

Primers for the PCR totalled 60 Vbeta and 13 Jbeta. Source study methods: Among the unique TCR beta chains that a later analysis counted, 70 million to 85 million in all, around 11 million were shared. Some clones are missing from TCRdb's copy, which holds only in-frame ones; the method was immunoSEQ multiplex PCR. That table supplies the V and J calls and clone size; D and trimming were determined from the DNA. Of 65,000 to 95,000 clones listed, around 77% were seen once; the top ten hold around 3.4%. Sequences were obtained from PBMCs. This sequence was found in a middle-aged man in good health and CMV-seronegative.

The CDR3 nucleotides read TGCAGCCTCAATGAGGAGCAGTACTTC. Protein: CSLNEEQYF. The chain joins TRBV29-1 to TRBJ2-7; no reliable D call. Germline CDR1 reads SQVTM; CDR2 reads ANQGSEA. V was pared by 8 bases and J by 7 bases, with 9 bases between. CDR3 size: 9 residues.